A selection of T cell receptor beta chains follows, all from one sample in a study of OX40 agonist ivuxolimab in advanced cancers. This table comes from immunoSEQ multiplex PCR, and its TCRdb copy is limited to in-frame clones, with some not included. Of tens of thousands of clones listed, 90% to 95% are singletons. This specimen was CD4+ or CD8+ T cells sorted from blood, taken in a trial of the OX40 agonist ivuxolimab. These TCRs come from an adult with an advanced solid tumor such as melanoma, head and neck, liver or kidney cancer. Both conserved end residues are part of each CDR3. Each record gives: V gene, J gene, CDR3 protein.

v_call: TRBV10-1; j_call: TRBJ2-2; cdr3_aa: CASSKRELEVGGELFF
v_call: TRBV7-9; j_call: TRBJ2-1; cdr3_aa: CASSSLWAGSYNEQFF
v_call: TRBV16; j_call: TRBJ1-3; cdr3_aa: CASSQYLTAETTGNTIYF
v_call: TRBV28; j_call: TRBJ2-5; cdr3_aa: CASSFGSLGEETQYF
v_call: TRBV28; j_call: TRBJ2-7; cdr3_aa: CASSLGSYEQYF
v_call: TRBV28; j_call: TRBJ2-1; cdr3_aa: CASSRLGTGDEQFF
v_call: TRBV4-3; j_call: TRBJ2-1; cdr3_aa: CASSQASGRFNEQFF
v_call: TRBV4-3; j_call: TRBJ2-7; cdr3_aa: CASSLQGSYEQYF
v_call: TRBV19; j_call: TRBJ2-7; cdr3_aa: CASGQTVYYEQYF
v_call: TRBV7-9; j_call: TRBJ2-3; cdr3_aa: CASNEQGASTDTQYF
v_call: TRBV2; j_call: TRBJ1-6; cdr3_aa: CASTGQGVSNSPLHF
v_call: TRBV27; j_call: TRBJ2-3; cdr3_aa: CASSLITDTQYF
v_call: TRBV28; j_call: TRBJ2-4; cdr3_aa: CASSLGEGGFIDF
v_call: TRBV7-9; j_call: TRBJ2-1; cdr3_aa: CASIGDNTYNEQFF
v_call: TRBV28; j_call: TRBJ2-7; cdr3_aa: CASSRYEQYF
v_call: TRBV13; j_call: TRBJ2-7; cdr3_aa: CASSPTTVHEQYF
v_call: TRBV11-3; j_call: TRBJ2-1; cdr3_aa: CASSLDKGVQLDPHEQFF
v_call: TRBV12-5; j_call: TRBJ2-1; cdr3_aa: CASGPPGTSYLSEQFF
v_call: TRBV7-6; j_call: TRBJ2-7; cdr3_aa: CASSLLLGPYEQYF
v_call: TRBV28; j_call: TRBJ2-7; cdr3_aa: CASSLGPGKNYEQYF
v_call: TRBV6-5; j_call: TRBJ2-1; cdr3_aa: CASSSDRLYNEQFF
v_call: TRBV5-4; j_call: TRBJ2-7; cdr3_aa: CASSWGPTGDSHEQYF
v_call: TRBV6-1; j_call: TRBJ2-7; cdr3_aa: CASSGASGTSGTYEQYF
v_call: TRBV28; j_call: TRBJ2-7; cdr3_aa: CASSTYRPLTYEQYF
v_call: TRBV18; j_call: TRBJ2-3; cdr3_aa: CASSPGPTDTQYF
v_call: TRBV5-6; j_call: TRBJ1-6; cdr3_aa: CASSDGTRYNSPLHF
v_call: TRBV10-3; j_call: TRBJ1-5; cdr3_aa: CAIRWQYSNQPQHF
v_call: TRBV7-6; j_call: TRBJ2-7; cdr3_aa: CASSLVLAGGEQYF